This T cell receptor beta chain was sequenced in a study of STAT3 mutations in large granular lymphocyte leukemia. Study-level results: Every T-LGLL patient had at least one immunodominant TCRbeta clonotype. Clonal expansion was inferred from other time points because no sample existed at each clone's first appearance. Some patients had persisting codominant clonotypes that could mask small clones.

The V segment lost 2 bases and the J segment 4 bases; nucleotides outside the gene matches: 6. The CDR3 spans 15 residues. CDR1 is ENHRY and CDR2 is SYGVKD in the germline V gene. This clone has only one observation. Its antigen remains unidentified. Some clones are missing from TCRdb's copy, which holds only in-frame ones; the method was immunoSEQ multiplex PCR. There are some 25,000 clones in the sample; about 94% occur only once, and under 7.5% lies in the top ten. The specimen was peripheral blood mononuclear cells. The V call is TRBV10-3, the J call TRBJ2-5; TRBD1 agrees at 8 bases. The sequence came from a middle-aged man with T-cell large granular lymphocyte leukemia. Some clones in this sample may be carry-over from other donors' samples. The CDR3 region has the DNA TGTGCCATCAGTGAGCCGGACAGGGCGCTAGAGACCCAGTACTTC. It is translated as CAISEPDRALETQYF.